These T cell receptor beta chains were read from a single sample in a study of blood T cell repertoires in COVID-19. Produced via immunoSEQ multiplex PCR; TCRdb's table is partial and in-frame only. The table records roughly 160,000 clones, roughly 86% of them present only once. Sequenced sample: peripheral blood. The receptors originated from a young man with acute or convalescent COVID-19. Each CDR3 is given with its conserved first and last residue. The D gene is left open where the match is weak. Rows may omit the clone size; those that give it use once, few, many or a size class.

TRBV25-1	TRBD1	TRBJ1-1	NA	TGTGCCAGCAGTGGCGACAGGGGAGAAGCTTTCTTT	CASSGDRGEAFF
TRBV5-4	NA	TRBJ2-2	NA	TGTGCCAGCAGCTTTTGGGGGCGGTTCACCGGGGAGCTGTTTTTT	CASSFWGRFTGELFF
TRBV9	NA	TRBJ1-2	NA	TGTGCCAGCAGCGTAGGCTGGGCAGATTATGGCTACACCTTC	CASSVGWADYGYTF
TRBV2	NA	TRBJ1-6	NA	TGTGCCAGCAGTGAAGAGGTCGCGGGCGACTTCCTCCACTTT	CASSEEVAGDFLHF
TRBV7-9	NA	TRBJ1-1	once	TGTGCCAGCAGCTCATTGGTGGCAGGGGCCCTGAACACTGAAGCTTTCTTT	CASSSLVAGALNTEAFF
TRBV3-1/TRBV3-2	TRBD1	TRBJ1-5	NA	TGTGCCAGCAGCCTAGGGACAGGGAAGAGTCAGCCCCAGCATTTT	CASSLGTGKSQPQHF
TRBV19	NA	TRBJ2-4	NA	TGTGCCAGTAGGCCAGTGGCCTCTTCAGCCAAAAACATTCAGTACTTC	CASRPVASSAKNIQYF
TRBV6-1	TRBD1	TRBJ1-5	NA	TGTGCCAGCAGTGAAAGGGACAGGCGTAGCAATCAGCCCCAGCATTTT	CASSERDRRSNQPQHF
TRBV6-5	TRBD1	TRBJ2-2	NA	TGTGCCAGCGGACGGGACAGGGGGGGCACCGGGGAGCTGTTTTTT	CASGRDRGGTGELFF
TRBV5-8	TRBD2	TRBJ2-1	NA	TGTGCCAGCAGCCTGGGACTAGCGGGGGGGCAGGATGAGCAGTTCTTC	CASSLGLAGGQDEQFF
TRBV19	TRBD1	TRBJ1-6	NA	TGTGCCAGTAGCCGGAGAAGGGACAGGGGAACTTCACCCCTCCACTTT	CASSRRRDRGTSPLHF
TRBV19	NA	TRBJ1-1	NA	TGTGCCAGTAAGGCAGGGCCGAACACTGAAGCTTTCTTT	CASKAGPNTEAFF
TRBV5-4	TRBD1	TRBJ1-2	NA	TGTGCCAGCAGCTCCGGGACAGGGATCGGTGGCTACACCTTC	CASSSGTGIGGYTF
TRBV27	NA	TRBJ1-2	NA	TGTGCCACCTATACCGGCTATGGCTACACCTTC	CATYTGYGYTF
TRBV18	NA	TRBJ2-3	NA	TGTGCCAGCTCACCTCCCGGGGGGACAAACACAGATACGCAGTATTTT	CASSPPGGTNTDTQYF
TRBV2	NA	TRBJ2-7	NA	TGTGCCAGTAGCACCCCAGGGTCCTACGAGCAGTACTTC	CASSTPGSYEQYF
TRBV11-2	TRBD1	TRBJ1-3	NA	TGTGCCACACGAGACAGGGGCGGAAACACCATATATTTT	CATRDRGGNTIYF
TRBV10-3	NA	TRBJ1-6	NA	TGTGCCATCAGTGAGCTAGGGGAAGGGTCACCCCTCCACTTT	CAISELGEGSPLHF
TRBV6-5	TRBD1	TRBJ1-3	few	TGTGCCAGCAGGCAACAGGGGGCAGATGGAAACACCATATATTTT	CASRQQGADGNTIYF
TRBV4-1	NA	TRBJ1-6	NA	TGCGCCAGCAGCCAAGAAAGGAGCTCCTATAATTCACCCCTCCACTTT	CASSQERSSYNSPLHF
TRBV12-3/TRBV12-4	NA	TRBJ1-2	NA	TGTGCCAGCAGCCGAGGACAGCTATATGGCTACACCTTC	CASSRGQLYGYTF
TRBV18	NA	TRBJ1-3	NA	TGTGCCAGCTCACCAAGGGGCTCTGGAAACACCATATATTTT	CASSPRGSGNTIYF
TRBV6-5	TRBD1	TRBJ1-3	NA	TGTGCCAGCAGTCGAGACAGGGATGGAAACACCATATATTTT	CASSRDRDGNTIYF
TRBV5-5	NA	TRBJ1-2	NA	TGTGCCAGCAGCTTGGGACAGGCCAACTATGGCTACACCTTC	CASSLGQANYGYTF
TRBV6-5	NA	TRBJ2-2	once	TGTGCCAGCAAGGGGACCGGGGAGCTGTTTTTT	CASKGTGELFF
TRBV5-1	TRBD1	TRBJ1-5	once	TGCGCCAGCAGCTTGACAGGGGGCAAGGGCAATCAGCCCCAGCATTTT	CASSLTGGKGNQPQHF
TRBV19	NA	TRBJ1-2	NA	TGTGCCAGTACCATTGACAGGAGTGGGGTTGACTATGGCTACACCTTC	CASTIDRSGVDYGYTF
TRBV19	NA	TRBJ1-5	NA	TGTGCCAGTGCTCTATATAGCAATCAGCCCCAGCATTTT	CASALYSNQPQHF
TRBV15	TRBD1	TRBJ2-7	NA	TGTGCCACCAGCAGAACCGCCGGGACAGGCTACTACGAGCAGTACTTC	CATSRTAGTGYYEQYF
TRBV18	TRBD1	TRBJ2-7	NA	TGTGCCAGCTCACCAAACAGGGGGCAGAACGAGCAGTACTTC	CASSPNRGQNEQYF
TRBV29-1	TRBD1	TRBJ1-2	NA	TGCAGCGTCCGTAACTTGCCGGGACAGGGACACTATGGCTACACCTTC	CSVRNLPGQGHYGYTF
TRBV11-2	NA	TRBJ2-5	NA	TGTGCCAGCAGCTTAGGGAGGAGGGAGACCCAGTACTTC	CASSLGRRETQYF
TRBV18	NA	TRBJ2-7	NA	TGTGCCAGCTCACTCCGAACAGGGAGCGAGCAGTACTTC	CASSLRTGSEQYF
TRBV2	TRBD2	TRBJ2-2	NA	TGTGCCAGCACAAAAGCGGGGGGTCTCACCGGGGAGCTGTTTTTT	CASTKAGGLTGELFF
TRBV3-1/TRBV3-2	TRBD2	TRBJ2-1	once	TGTGCCAGCAGCCAAGAACCCACTAGCGGGGTTTACAATGAGCAGTTCTTC	CASSQEPTSGVYNEQFF
TRBV5-4	TRBD2	TRBJ2-5	NA	TGTGCCAGCAGCTTGGGGACTAGCATACGAGAGACCCAGTACTTC	CASSLGTSIRETQYF
TRBV13	NA	TRBJ1-1	few	TGTGCCAGCAGCTCTCTTCGGAACACTGAAGCTTTCTTT	CASSSLRNTEAFF
TRBV5-5	NA	TRBJ1-3	NA	TGTGCCAGCAGCCCGACCCCCCGGGTAGGTGGAAACACCATATATTTT	CASSPTPRVGGNTIYF
TRBV25-1	NA	TRBJ2-3	NA	TGTGCCAGCAGTGAATACTCCGGGATAGATACGCAGTATTTT	CASSEYSGIDTQYF
TRBV2	NA	TRBJ1-2	NA	TGTGCCAGCAGTGAGGACAGCCCTAGATATGGCTACACCTTC	CASSEDSPRYGYTF
TRBV15	TRBD1	TRBJ1-6	NA	TGTGCCACCAGCAGAACCGGGACAGATTATAATTCACCCCTCCACTTT	CATSRTGTDYNSPLHF
TRBV19	NA	TRBJ2-1	NA	TGTGCCAGTAGTATAAGTCCAGGGTGGAGCTCCTACAATGAGCAGTTCTTC	CASSISPGWSSYNEQFF
TRBV7-2	TRBD2	TRBJ2-2	NA	TGTGCCAGCAGCTTAGTCGTCCTAGCGGGGGGGAACACCGGGGAGCTGTTTTTT	CASSLVVLAGGNTGELFF
TRBV6-5	NA	TRBJ1-2	NA	TGTGCCAGCAGTTACTCCGAGACATTCTATGGCTACACCTTC	CASSYSETFYGYTF
TRBV29-1	TRBD2	TRBJ2-1	once	TGCAGCGTTGAGTCCCTAGCGGAGAACAATGAGCAGTTCTTC	CSVESLAENNEQFF
TRBV18	TRBD1	TRBJ1-2	NA	TGTGCCAGCTCACCACCCGCACAGGGGGGCGATGGCTACACCTTC	CASSPPAQGGDGYTF
TRBV6-6	TRBD1	TRBJ2-7	NA	TGTGCCAGCAGTTCCCGGGACAGGCTCTACGAGCAGTACTTC	CASSSRDRLYEQYF
TRBV4-1	NA	TRBJ1-6	NA	TGCGCCAGCAGCCAAGATCGGTTCTTCTCCTATAATTCACCCCTCCACTTT	CASSQDRFFSYNSPLHF
TRBV7-9	NA	TRBJ1-2	once	TGTGCCAGCAGCACGTCAGGGGTGGGCTATGGCTACACCTTC	CASSTSGVGYGYTF
TRBV19	TRBD1	TRBJ2-1	NA	TGTGCCAGTACCGGGACAGGGGTTCGTAATGAGCAGTTCTTC	CASTGTGVRNEQFF
TRBV30	NA	TRBJ1-5	NA	TGTGCCTGGAGTACCGGGGTTGGCCAGCCCCAGCATTTT	CAWSTGVGQPQHF
TRBV19	NA	TRBJ1-1	NA	TGTGCCAGTAGTCAGGGGACGGTTACCACTGAAGCTTTCTTT	CASSQGTVTTEAFF
TRBV12-5	NA	TRBJ1-5	NA	TGTGCTAGTGGTTTCGGGGGTAGGGGAATTCAGCCCCAGCATTTT	CASGFGGRGIQPQHF